The TCR beta chain under discussion was sequenced for a study of T cell responses to AZD1222 COVID-19 vaccine. Using immunoSEQ multiplex PCR, the repertoire was profiled, and TCRdb retains in-frame clones only, with some absent. This sample has around 140,000 clones, with about nine tenths found just once. The germline V gene has CDR1 SGHRS and CDR2 YFSETQ. The CDR3 extends over 14 amino acids. With V trimmed by 4 bases and J by 5 bases, 5 bases remained unmatched. The source of this sequence is an adult who received the AZD1222 COVID-19 vaccine. This chain uses TRBV5-1 with TRBJ1-1, with 10 bases aligning to TRBD1. Sequencing was performed on peripheral blood, taken 28 days after the second AZD1222 dose. CDR3 amino acids: CASSHGQGETEAFF. The CDR3 DNA follows: TGCGCCAGCAGCCATGGACAGGGGGAAACTGAAGCTTTCTTT.